Listed below are T cell receptor beta chains from one sample, sequenced in a study of blood T cell repertoires in COVID-19. The data were produced by immunoSEQ multiplex PCR, yet TCRdb's version contains in-frame clones alone and is incomplete. The table records around 60,000 clones, 80% to 85% of them present only once. Material: peripheral blood. Source of these receptors: a woman of 80 years or more with active or convalescent COVID-19. Both conserved end residues are trimmed from each CDR3.

v_call: TRBV10-1; j_call: TRBJ2-5; cdr3_aa: ASSEPPRGLAGVQETQY
v_call: TRBV13; j_call: TRBJ2-7; cdr3_aa: ASSSSQGSGYEQY
v_call: TRBV6-5; j_call: TRBJ1-2; cdr3_aa: ASSYSRQANYGYT
v_call: TRBV19; j_call: TRBJ1-5; cdr3_aa: ASSPTGYSNQPQH
v_call: TRBV21-1; j_call: TRBJ1-3; cdr3_aa: ASSKPTTRGPGNTIY
v_call: TRBV27; j_call: TRBJ1-1; cdr3_aa: ASSLRWGAAF
v_call: TRBV3-1/TRBV3-2; j_call: TRBJ1-3; cdr3_aa: ASSQVPQGAGNTIY
v_call: TRBV27; j_call: TRBJ1-6; cdr3_aa: ASKRGISSYNSPLH
v_call: TRBV19; j_call: TRBJ2-7; cdr3_aa: ASSISGTGLTYEQY
v_call: TRBV21-1; j_call: TRBJ2-5; cdr3_aa: ASSKALTRRRELRPDQETQY
v_call: TRBV27; j_call: TRBJ1-2; cdr3_aa: ASSLIGTGDGYT
v_call: TRBV7-9; j_call: TRBJ2-3; cdr3_aa: ASSDRGGWWY